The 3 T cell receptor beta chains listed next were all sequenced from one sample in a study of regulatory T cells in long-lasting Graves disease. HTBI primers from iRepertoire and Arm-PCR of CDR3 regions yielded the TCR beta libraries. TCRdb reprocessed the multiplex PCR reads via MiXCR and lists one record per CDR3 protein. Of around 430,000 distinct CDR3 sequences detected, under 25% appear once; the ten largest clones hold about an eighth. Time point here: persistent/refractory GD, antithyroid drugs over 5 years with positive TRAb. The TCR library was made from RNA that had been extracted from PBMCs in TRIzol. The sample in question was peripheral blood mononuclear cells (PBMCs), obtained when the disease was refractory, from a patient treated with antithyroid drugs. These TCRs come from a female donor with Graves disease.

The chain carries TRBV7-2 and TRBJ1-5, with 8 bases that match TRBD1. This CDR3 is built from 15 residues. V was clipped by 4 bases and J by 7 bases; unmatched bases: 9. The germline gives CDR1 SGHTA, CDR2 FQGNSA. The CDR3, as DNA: TGTGCCAGCAGCTGGACAGGGATGGCAGGACAGCCCCAGCATTTT. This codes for CASSWTGMAGQPQHF.

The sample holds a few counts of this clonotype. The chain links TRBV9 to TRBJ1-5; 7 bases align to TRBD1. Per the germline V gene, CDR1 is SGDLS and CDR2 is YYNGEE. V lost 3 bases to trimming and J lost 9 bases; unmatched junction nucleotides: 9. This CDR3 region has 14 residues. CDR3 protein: CASSAGTDGRPQHF. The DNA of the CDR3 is TGTGCCAGCAGCGCTGGGACAGATGGTCGGCCCCAGCATTTT.

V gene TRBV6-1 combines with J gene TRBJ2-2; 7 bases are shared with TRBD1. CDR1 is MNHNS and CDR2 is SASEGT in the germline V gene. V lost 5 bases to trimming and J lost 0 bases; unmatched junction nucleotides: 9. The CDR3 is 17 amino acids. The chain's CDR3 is CASSPGTDSTNTGELFF. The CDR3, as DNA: TGTGCCAGCAGTCCCGGGACAGACTCTACGAACACCGGGGAGCTGTTTTTT.